These T cell receptor beta chains were read from a single sample in a study of tumor and adjacent non-tumor tissue in lung cancer. MiXCR, applied by TCRdb to the multiplex PCR reads, yields one record per CDR3 protein. The sample carries about 67,000 distinct CDR3 sequences, around three quarters recorded once. The sample comprised distant non-tumor lung tissue. The receptors derive from a man aged 55 to 70 with non-small cell lung cancer. The CDR3 runs from the conserved cysteine through the conserved F or W. The order of the fields is V gene, J gene, clone size, CDR3 protein. The listing skips clone size in some rows; elsewhere it reads once, few, many or a size class.

v_gene: TRBV25-1; j_gene: TRBJ2-7; abundance: .; CDR3aa: CASSDLGTGVYEQYF
v_gene: TRBV6-1; j_gene: TRBJ2-5; abundance: .; CDR3aa: CAISPTSGIETQYF
v_gene: TRBV5-6; j_gene: TRBJ1-6; abundance: .; CDR3aa: CASNLRQGNASRLHF
v_gene: TRBV10-3; j_gene: TRBJ2-3; abundance: .; CDR3aa: CAISELRGSTNTQYF
v_gene: TRBV5-4; j_gene: TRBJ2-7; abundance: .; CDR3aa: CASSLQVSGAYEQYF
v_gene: TRBV6-6; j_gene: TRBJ2-2; abundance: .; CDR3aa: CSSSTNVLSPSSTGELFF
v_gene: TRBV29-1; j_gene: TRBJ1-1; abundance: .; CDR3aa: CSVRVATEVFF
v_gene: TRBV10-2; j_gene: TRBJ2-1; abundance: .; CDR3aa: CAGSATSGRSDEQFF
v_gene: TRBV11-2; j_gene: TRBJ1-1; abundance: .; CDR3aa: CASNLEESAQGAFTEAFF
v_gene: TRBV10-2; j_gene: TRBJ2-1; abundance: .; CDR3aa: CASSDETNSYNEQFF
v_gene: TRBV5-4; j_gene: TRBJ1-1; abundance: .; CDR3aa: CASSTRPNIEAFF
v_gene: TRBV28; j_gene: TRBJ2-2; abundance: .; CDR3aa: CASTLVDSKNTGELFF
v_gene: TRBV4-1; j_gene: TRBJ1-1; abundance: .; CDR3aa: CASNQMGGGSNTEAFF
v_gene: TRBV29-1; j_gene: TRBJ2-3; abundance: .; CDR3aa: CSLVTLAGRTDTQYF
v_gene: TRBV6-1; j_gene: TRBJ2-1; abundance: .; CDR3aa: CASSEAASAYSEQLF
v_gene: TRBV5-1; j_gene: TRBJ2-3; abundance: .; CDR3aa: CASIGGGRSGTDTHYF
v_gene: TRBV19; j_gene: TRBJ1-4; abundance: .; CDR3aa: CASSTGTATSEELFF
v_gene: TRBV12-3/TRBV12-4; j_gene: TRBJ2-7; abundance: once; CDR3aa: CASSLYPGLGSYERNF
v_gene: TRBV11-1; j_gene: TRBJ2-1; abundance: .; CDR3aa: CASERWEGRDGQFF
v_gene: TRBV5-5; j_gene: TRBJ2-3; abundance: .; CDR3aa: CASSLWGERPDTQYF
v_gene: TRBV24-1; j_gene: TRBJ2-5; abundance: .; CDR3aa: CATSISTGLGKTQYF
v_gene: TRBV5-1; j_gene: TRBJ2-1; abundance: .; CDR3aa: CAISLGNGPNEQFF
v_gene: TRBV6-1; j_gene: TRBJ1-5; abundance: .; CDR3aa: CASSEAPSGGSIQPQHF
v_gene: TRBV9; j_gene: TRBJ1-4; abundance: .; CDR3aa: CASSVEWGGEEQLFF
v_gene: TRBV29-1; j_gene: TRBJ2-1; abundance: .; CDR3aa: CSIEVWKSNEQFF
v_gene: TRBV6-5; j_gene: TRBJ2-3; abundance: .; CDR3aa: CASSRASGRADTQFF
v_gene: TRBV7-3; j_gene: TRBJ2-4; abundance: .; CDR3aa: CASSPGGFAKNIQYF
v_gene: TRBV6-1; j_gene: TRBJ2-1; abundance: .; CDR3aa: CTSREGVNEQFF
v_gene: TRBV5-6; j_gene: TRBJ2-1; abundance: .; CDR3aa: CAISLTGNKQFF
v_gene: TRBV12-3/TRBV12-4; j_gene: TRBJ2-7; abundance: .; CDR3aa: CASGFLYEQYF
v_gene: TRBV7-9; j_gene: TRBJ2-7; abundance: .; CDR3aa: CASSPGGLAGQYEQYF
v_gene: TRBV29-1; j_gene: TRBJ2-3; abundance: once; CDR3aa: CSVIKGLAEPVDTQYF
v_gene: TRBV6-2/TRBV6-3; j_gene: TRBJ2-3; abundance: .; CDR3aa: CASSHQTSLSDTQYF
v_gene: TRBV14; j_gene: TRBJ2-1; abundance: .; CDR3aa: CASSHDNRGHEQFF
v_gene: TRBV29-1; j_gene: TRBJ2-5; abundance: .; CDR3aa: CSVGAAVQETQYF
v_gene: TRBV29-1; j_gene: TRBJ1-4; abundance: .; CDR3aa: CSEGTGGTNEKLFF
v_gene: TRBV4-1; j_gene: TRBJ2-3; abundance: many; CDR3aa: CASSQEVESTDTQYF
v_gene: TRBV11-1; j_gene: TRBJ2-6; abundance: .; CDR3aa: CANSWTGRPSGANVLTF
v_gene: TRBV19; j_gene: TRBJ2-7; abundance: .; CDR3aa: CASSTRQGVPTYEQDF
v_gene: TRBV12-3/TRBV12-4; j_gene: TRBJ2-5; abundance: large; CDR3aa: CASSLSPQETQYF
v_gene: TRBV6-5; j_gene: TRBJ1-2; abundance: many; CDR3aa: CASGRDHNYGYTF
v_gene: TRBV29-1; j_gene: TRBJ2-7; abundance: .; CDR3aa: CSVEGRGTIYELCF
v_gene: TRBV7-9; j_gene: TRBJ2-3; abundance: few; CDR3aa: CASSPAGTSGRKGYF
v_gene: TRBV6-1; j_gene: TRBJ2-3; abundance: .; CDR3aa: CASSELQGNTDTQYF
v_gene: TRBV5-1; j_gene: TRBJ2-7; abundance: many; CDR3aa: CASSNLGVPAMSADYEQYF
v_gene: TRBV5-1; j_gene: TRBJ1-1; abundance: .; CDR3aa: CASSYSGQGGSEAFF